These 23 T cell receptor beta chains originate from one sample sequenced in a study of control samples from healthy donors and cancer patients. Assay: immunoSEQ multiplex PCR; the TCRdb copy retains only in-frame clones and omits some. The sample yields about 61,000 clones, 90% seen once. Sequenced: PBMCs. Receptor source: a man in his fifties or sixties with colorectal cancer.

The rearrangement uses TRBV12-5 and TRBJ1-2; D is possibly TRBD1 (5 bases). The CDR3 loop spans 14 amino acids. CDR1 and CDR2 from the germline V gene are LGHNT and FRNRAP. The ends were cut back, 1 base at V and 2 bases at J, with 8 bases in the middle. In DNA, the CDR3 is TGTGCTAGTGGTTTGGACGGGGCAAACTATGGCTACACCTTC. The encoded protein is CASGLDGANYGYTF. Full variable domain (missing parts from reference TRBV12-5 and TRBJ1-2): DARVTQTPRHKVTEMGQEVTMRCQPILGHNTVFWYRQTMMQGLELLAYFRNRAPLDDSGMPKDRFSAEMPDATLATLKIQPSEPRDSAVYFCASGLDGANYGYTFGSGTRLTVV.

DNA for the CDR3: TGCAGCGTTCGCCCGGGATTCTACGAGCAGTACTTC. It translates to CSVRPGFYEQYF. The chain links TRBV29-1 to TRBJ2-7, with TRBD2 as a possible D gene (5 bases). Germline V gives CDR1 SQVTM, CDR2 ANQGSEA. V lost 5 bases and J lost 3, with 11 bases in between. This CDR3 contains 12 residues.

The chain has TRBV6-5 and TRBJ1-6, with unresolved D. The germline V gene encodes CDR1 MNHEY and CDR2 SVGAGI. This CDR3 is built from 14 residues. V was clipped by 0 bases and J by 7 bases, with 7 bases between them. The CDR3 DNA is TGTGCCAGCAGTTACTCGCGCGGGAATTCACCCCTCCACTTT. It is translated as CASSYSRGNSPLHF.

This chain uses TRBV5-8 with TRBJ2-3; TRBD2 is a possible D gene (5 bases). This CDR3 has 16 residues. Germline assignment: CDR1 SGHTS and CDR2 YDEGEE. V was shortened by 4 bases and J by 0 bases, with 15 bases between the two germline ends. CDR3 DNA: TGTGCCAGCAGCAGAGCACGGGGTCTTAGCACAGATACGCAGTATTTT. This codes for CASSRARGLSTDTQYF.

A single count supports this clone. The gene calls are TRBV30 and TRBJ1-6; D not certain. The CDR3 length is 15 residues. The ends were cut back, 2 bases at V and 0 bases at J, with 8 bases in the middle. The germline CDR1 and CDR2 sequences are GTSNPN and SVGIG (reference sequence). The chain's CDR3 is CAWSSEGSYNSPLHF. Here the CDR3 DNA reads TGTGCCTGGAGTTCAGAGGGCTCCTATAATTCACCCCTCCACTTT.

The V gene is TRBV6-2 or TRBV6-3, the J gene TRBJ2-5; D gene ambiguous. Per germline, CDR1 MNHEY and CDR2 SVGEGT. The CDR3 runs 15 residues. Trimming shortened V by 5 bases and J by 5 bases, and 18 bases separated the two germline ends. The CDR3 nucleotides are TGTGCCAGCAGTCTGCCGTGGACGGGCGTGGAGACCCAGTACTTC. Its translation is CASSLPWTGVETQYF.

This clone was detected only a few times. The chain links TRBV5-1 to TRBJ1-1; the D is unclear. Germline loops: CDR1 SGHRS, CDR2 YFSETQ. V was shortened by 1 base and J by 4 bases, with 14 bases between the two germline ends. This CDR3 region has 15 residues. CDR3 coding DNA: TGCGCCAGCAGCTTGCGTCCGGAGGCAGGCACTGAAGCTTTCTTT. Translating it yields CASSLRPEAGTEAFF.

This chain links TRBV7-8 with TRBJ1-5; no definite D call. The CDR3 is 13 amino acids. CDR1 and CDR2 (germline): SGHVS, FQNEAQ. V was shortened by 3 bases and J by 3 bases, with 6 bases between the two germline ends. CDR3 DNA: TGTGCCAGCAGCTTGTCGTCCAATCAGCCCCAGCATTTT. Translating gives CASSLSSNQPQHF.

The CDR3 DNA sequence: TGTGCCAGCAGTGGACAGGCGGGGGAAAAACTGTTTTTT. Translating gives CASSGQAGEKLFF. The V call is TRBV6-4, the J call TRBJ1-4; TRBD1 is a possible D gene (6 bases). V lost 4 bases to trimming and J lost 8 bases, with 11 bases between them. Germline V gives CDR1 MRHNA, CDR2 SNTAGT. CDR3 length equals 13 residues.

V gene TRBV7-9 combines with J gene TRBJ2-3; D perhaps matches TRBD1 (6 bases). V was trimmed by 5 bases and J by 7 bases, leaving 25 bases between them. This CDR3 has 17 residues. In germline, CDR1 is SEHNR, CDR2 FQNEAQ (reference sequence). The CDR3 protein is CASSTFDRDTRPNTQYF. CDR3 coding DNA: TGTGCCAGCAGCACATTCGACCGGGACACTAGGCCAAATACGCAGTATTTT.

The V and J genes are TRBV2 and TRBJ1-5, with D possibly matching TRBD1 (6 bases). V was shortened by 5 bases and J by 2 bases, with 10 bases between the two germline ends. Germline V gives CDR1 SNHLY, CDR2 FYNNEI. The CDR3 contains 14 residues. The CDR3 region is CASSSRGGNQPQHF. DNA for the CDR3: TGTGCCAGCAGTTCCAGGGGAGGCAATCAGCCCCAGCATTTT. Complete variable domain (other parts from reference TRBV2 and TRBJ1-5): EPEVTQTPSHQVTQMGQEVILRCVPISNHLYFYWYRQILGQKVEFLVSFYNNEISEKSEIFDDQFSVERPDGSNFTLKIRSTKLEDSAMYFCASSSRGGNQPQHFGDGTRLSIL.

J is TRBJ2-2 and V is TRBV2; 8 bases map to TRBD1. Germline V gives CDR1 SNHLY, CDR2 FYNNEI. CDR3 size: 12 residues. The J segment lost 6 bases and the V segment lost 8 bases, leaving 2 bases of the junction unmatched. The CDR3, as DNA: TGTGCCAGCCGGACAGGGTCCGGGGAGCTGTTTTTT. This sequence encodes CASRTGSGELFF.

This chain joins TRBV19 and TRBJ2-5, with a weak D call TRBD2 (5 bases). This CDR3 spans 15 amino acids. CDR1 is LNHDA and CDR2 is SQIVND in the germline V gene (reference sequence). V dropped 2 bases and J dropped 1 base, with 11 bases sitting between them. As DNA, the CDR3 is TGTGCCAGTAGTATATGGTCGGGGTTCCAAGAGACCCAGTACTTC. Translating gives CASSIWSGFQETQYF.

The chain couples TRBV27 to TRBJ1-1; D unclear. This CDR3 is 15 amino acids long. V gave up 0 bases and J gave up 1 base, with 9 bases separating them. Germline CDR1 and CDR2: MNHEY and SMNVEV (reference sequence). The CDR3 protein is CASSLSQITNTEAFF. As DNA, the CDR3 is TGTGCCAGCAGTTTATCGCAGATTACGAACACTGAAGCTTTCTTT.

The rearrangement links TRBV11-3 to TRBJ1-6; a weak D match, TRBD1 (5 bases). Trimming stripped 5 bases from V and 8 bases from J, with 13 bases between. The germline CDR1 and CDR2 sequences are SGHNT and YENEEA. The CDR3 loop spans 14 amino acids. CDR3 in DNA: TGTGCCAGCAGCCCGGACATCGACCATTCACCCCTCCACTTT. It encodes CASSPDIDHSPLHF. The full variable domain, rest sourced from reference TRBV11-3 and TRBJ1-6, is EAGVVQSPRYKIIEKKQPVAFWCNPISGHNTLYWYLQNLGQGPELLIRYENEEAVDDSQLPKDRFSAERLKGVDSTLKIQPAELGDSAVYLCASSPDIDHSPLHFGNGTRLTVT.

The CDR3 bases are TGTGCCAGCAGCCATCTTCCGCGCGGATCCAAGGTACTCTACGAGCAGTACTTC. Translating it yields CASSHLPRGSKVLYEQYF. The J gene is TRBJ2-7, the V gene TRBV14, with D hard to call. Trimming stripped 3 bases from V and 3 bases from J, with 24 bases between. Germline V gives CDR1 SGHDN, CDR2 FVKESK. The CDR3 has 18 amino acids.

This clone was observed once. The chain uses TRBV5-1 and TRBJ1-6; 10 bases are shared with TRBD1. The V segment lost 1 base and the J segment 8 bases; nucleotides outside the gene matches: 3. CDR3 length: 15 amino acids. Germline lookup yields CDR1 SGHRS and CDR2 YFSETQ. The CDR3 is CASSLPGTGDSPLHF. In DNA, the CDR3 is TGCGCCAGCAGCTTGCCCGGGACAGGGGATTCACCCCTCCACTTT.

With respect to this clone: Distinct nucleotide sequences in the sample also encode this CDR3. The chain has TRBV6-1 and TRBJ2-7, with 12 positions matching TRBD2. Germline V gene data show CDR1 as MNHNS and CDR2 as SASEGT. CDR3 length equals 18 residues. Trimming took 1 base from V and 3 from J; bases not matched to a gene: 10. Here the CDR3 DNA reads TGTGCCAGCAGTGAAGGGAGGTTGCGGACTAGCGGGGACTACGAGCAGTACTTC. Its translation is CASSEGRLRTSGDYEQYF.

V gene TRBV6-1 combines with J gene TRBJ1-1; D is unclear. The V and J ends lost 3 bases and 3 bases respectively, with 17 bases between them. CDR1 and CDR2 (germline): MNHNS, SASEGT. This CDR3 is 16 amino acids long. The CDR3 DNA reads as TGTGCCAGCAGTGAGTCTTATCGGGGAACGGACACTGAAGCTTTCTTT. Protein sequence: CASSESYRGTDTEAFF.

This chain's CDR3 is CASSNRLGGEFF. The CDR3 nucleotides read TGTGCCAGCAGTAACCGCTTAGGGGGGGAGTTCTTC. The chain recombines TRBV6-2 or TRBV6-3 with TRBJ2-1; possibly TRBD2 for D (7 bases). Germline V gene lookup returns CDR1 MNHEY and CDR2 SVGEGT. V gave up 5 bases and J gave up 14 bases, with 16 bases separating them. The CDR3 sequence is 12 residues long.

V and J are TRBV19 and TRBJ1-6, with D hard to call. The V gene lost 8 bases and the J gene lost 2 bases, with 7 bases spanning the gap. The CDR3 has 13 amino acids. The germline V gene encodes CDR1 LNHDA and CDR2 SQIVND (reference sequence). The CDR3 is CASASAYNSPLHF. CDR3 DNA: TGTGCCAGTGCCAGCGCCTATAATTCACCCCTCCACTTT.

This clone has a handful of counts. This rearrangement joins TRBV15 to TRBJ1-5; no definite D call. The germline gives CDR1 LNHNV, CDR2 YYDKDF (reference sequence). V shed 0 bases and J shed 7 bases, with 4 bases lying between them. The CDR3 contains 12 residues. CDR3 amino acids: CATSRDQQPQHF. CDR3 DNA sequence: TGTGCCACCAGCAGAGACCAACAGCCCCAGCATTTT.

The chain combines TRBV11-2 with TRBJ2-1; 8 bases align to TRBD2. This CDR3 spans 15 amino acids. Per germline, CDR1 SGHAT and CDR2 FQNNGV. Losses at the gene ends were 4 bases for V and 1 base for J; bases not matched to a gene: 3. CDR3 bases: TGTGCCAGCAGCTCCGAGCGGGGGTCCTACAATGAGCAGTTCTTC. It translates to CASSSERGSYNEQFF.